These T cell receptor beta chains were read from a single sample in a study of OX40 agonist ivuxolimab in advanced cancers. TCRdb keeps only in-frame clones here, not all; method: immunoSEQ multiplex PCR. The table has some 40,000 clones, about 90% seen once. The sequences come from CD4+ or CD8+ T cells sorted from blood, collected in a trial of the OX40 agonist ivuxolimab. The receptors shown here come from an adult with an advanced solid tumor such as melanoma, head and neck, liver or kidney cancer. Both conserved end residues are trimmed from each CDR3. A D gene is named only where the DNA matches it firmly. Not every row has a clone size; where given, it reads once, few, many or a size class.

>TRBJ2-7|-|-|TRBV15
ATSRDGSAYEQY
>TRBJ2-6|-|-|TRBV27
ASSSDSGSSGANVLT
>TRBJ1-1|-|-|TRBV2
ASSDVTGTEAF
>TRBJ2-7|TRBD1|-|TRBV6-5
ASNPYRGHSYEQY
>TRBJ1-2|-|-|TRBV5-1
ASSFGQTKVHYGYT
>TRBJ2-7|-|-|TRBV5-6
ASSMARALDYEQY
>TRBJ2-5|-|-|TRBV28
ASSLYGSQETQY
>TRBJ1-5|-|-|TRBV28
ASSLTEQPQH
>TRBJ1-1|-|once|TRBV29-1
SVEEQGIAF
>TRBJ1-1|-|-|TRBV14
ASSLKGDGRSF